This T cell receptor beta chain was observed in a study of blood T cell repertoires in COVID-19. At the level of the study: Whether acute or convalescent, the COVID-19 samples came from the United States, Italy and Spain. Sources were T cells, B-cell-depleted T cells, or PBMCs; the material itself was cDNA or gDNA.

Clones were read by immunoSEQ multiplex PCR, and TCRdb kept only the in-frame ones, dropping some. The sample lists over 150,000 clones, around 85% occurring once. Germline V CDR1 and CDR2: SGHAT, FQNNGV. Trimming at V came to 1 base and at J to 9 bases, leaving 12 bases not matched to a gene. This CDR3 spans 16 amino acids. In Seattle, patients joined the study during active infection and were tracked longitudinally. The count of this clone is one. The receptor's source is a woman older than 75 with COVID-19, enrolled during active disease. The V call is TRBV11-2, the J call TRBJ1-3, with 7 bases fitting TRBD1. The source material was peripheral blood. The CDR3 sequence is CASSLGGQIGMSTIYF. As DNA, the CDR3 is TGTGCCAGCAGCTTAGGGGGACAGATCGGGATGTCCACCATATATTTT.